This TCR beta chain was retrieved from a study of T cell responses to AZD1222 COVID-19 vaccine. Study results and limitations: Spike-wide coverage was observed for vaccine-associated CD4 TCRs, with dominant responses at 160-218 and 743-854.

Germline V gene sequence: CDR1 LNHNV, CDR2 YYDKDF (reference sequence). V was clipped by 1 base and J by 2 bases, with 9 bases between them. The CDR3 is 14 residues long. Using immunoSEQ multiplex PCR, the repertoire was profiled, and TCRdb retains in-frame clones only, with some absent. The sample has 55,000 to 90,000 clones, 65% to 90% seen once. Turning to this clone: What it binds is unknown.

Specimen: peripheral blood, collected on day 0 of AZD1222 vaccination. The gene calls are TRBV15 and TRBJ2-7; D is unclear. The receptor was derived from an adult in good health. The CDR3 DNA follows: TGTGCCACCAGCAGAGTAAGTGGGGCCTACGAGCAGTACTTC. This sequence encodes CATSRVSGAYEQYF.